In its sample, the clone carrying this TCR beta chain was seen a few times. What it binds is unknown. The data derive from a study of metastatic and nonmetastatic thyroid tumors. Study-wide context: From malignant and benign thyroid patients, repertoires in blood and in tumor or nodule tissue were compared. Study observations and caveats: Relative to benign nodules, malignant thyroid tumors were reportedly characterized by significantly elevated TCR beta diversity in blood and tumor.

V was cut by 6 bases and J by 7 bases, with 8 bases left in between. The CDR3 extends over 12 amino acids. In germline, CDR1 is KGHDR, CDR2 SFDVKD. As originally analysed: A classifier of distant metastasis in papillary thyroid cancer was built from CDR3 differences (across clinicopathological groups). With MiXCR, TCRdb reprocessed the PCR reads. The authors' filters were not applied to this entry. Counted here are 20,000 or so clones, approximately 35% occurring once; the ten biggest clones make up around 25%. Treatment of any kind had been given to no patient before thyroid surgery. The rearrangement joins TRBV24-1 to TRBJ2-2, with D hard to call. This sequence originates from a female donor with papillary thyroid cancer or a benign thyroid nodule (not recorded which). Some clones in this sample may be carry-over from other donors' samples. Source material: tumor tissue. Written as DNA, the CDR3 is TGTGCCACCAGTTTCCGTGACGGGGAGCTGTTTTTT. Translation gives CATSFRDGELFF.